This T cell receptor (beta chain) was profiled in a study of blood T cell repertoires in COVID-19. Study details: Some COVID-19 samples were acute and others convalescent; all came from the United States, Italy and Spain. The analysed material was cDNA or gDNA that came from T cells, B-cell-depleted T cells, or PBMCs.

The age range of participants was about 18 to 90 years, with residence in under 25 US areas. Clinical history as reported by participants underpinned cohort assignment. TCRdb's table, derived via immunoSEQ multiplex PCR, lists solely in-frame clones and lacks some. The repertoire includes 200,000 to 250,000 clones, around 85% of them detected once, and 1.3% sits in the top ten. The CDR3 totals 13 residues. Trimming stripped 4 bases from V and 3 bases from J, with 9 bases between. Germline lookup yields CDR1 MGHRA and CDR2 YSYEKL. The sample comprised PBMCs or T cells enriched from blood (not recorded which). The chain is built from TRBV4-1 and TRBJ2-5, with TRBD1 as a possible D gene (6 bases). This sequence was found in a woman aged 40 to 50 with acute COVID-19. CDR3 amino acids: CASSLNREETQYF. In DNA, the CDR3 is TGCGCCAGCAGCCTTAACAGGGAAGAGACCCAGTACTTC.